The clone carrying this T cell receptor beta chain showed up just a few times. This record belongs to a study of patients and donors after allogeneic stem cell transplantation. The CDR3 totals 12 residues. Trimming took off 4 bases at V and 0 bases at J, with 7 bases between the two ends. CDR1 is SQVTM, CDR2 ANQGSEA, per germline. TCRdb fed the RT-PCR reads into MiXCR, producing one record per CDR3 protein. This table has over 400,000 distinct CDR3 sequences, around 15% appearing once. The chain combines TRBV29-1 with TRBJ2-7; D remains ambiguous. This receptor was identified in a human donor who was either an allogeneic HSCT recipient or a stem cell or donor lymphocyte infusion donor (not recorded which). It is not recorded whose cells these are; they may come from a transplant donor. Sample: blood, either unsorted or a sorted T cell fraction (not recorded which). The DNA for the CDR3 is TGCAGCGTTGCAGCTGACTCCTACGAGCAGTACTTC. Its protein product is CSVAADSYEQYF.